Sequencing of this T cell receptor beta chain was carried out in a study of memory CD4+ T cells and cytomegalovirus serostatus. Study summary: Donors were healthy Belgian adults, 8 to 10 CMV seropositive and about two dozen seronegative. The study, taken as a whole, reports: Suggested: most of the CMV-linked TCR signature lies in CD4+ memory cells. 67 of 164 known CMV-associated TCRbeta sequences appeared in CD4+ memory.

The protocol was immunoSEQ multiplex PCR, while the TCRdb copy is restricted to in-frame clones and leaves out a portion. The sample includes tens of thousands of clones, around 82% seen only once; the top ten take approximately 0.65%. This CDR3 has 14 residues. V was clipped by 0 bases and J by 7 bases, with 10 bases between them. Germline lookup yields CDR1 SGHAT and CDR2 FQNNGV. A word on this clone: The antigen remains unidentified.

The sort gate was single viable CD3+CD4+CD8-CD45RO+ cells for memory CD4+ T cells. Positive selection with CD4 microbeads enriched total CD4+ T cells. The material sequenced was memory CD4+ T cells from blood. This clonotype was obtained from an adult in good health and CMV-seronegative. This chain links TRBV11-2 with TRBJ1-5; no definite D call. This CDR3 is CASSLDQARQPQHF. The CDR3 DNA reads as TGTGCCAGCAGCTTAGATCAAGCCCGACAGCCCCAGCATTTT.